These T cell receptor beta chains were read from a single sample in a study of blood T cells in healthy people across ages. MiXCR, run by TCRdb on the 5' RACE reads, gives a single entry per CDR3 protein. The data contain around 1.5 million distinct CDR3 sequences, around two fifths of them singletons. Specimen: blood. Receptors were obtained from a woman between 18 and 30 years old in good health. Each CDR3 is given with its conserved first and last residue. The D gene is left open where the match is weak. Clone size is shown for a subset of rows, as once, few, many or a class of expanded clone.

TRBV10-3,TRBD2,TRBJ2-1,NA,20,TGTGCCATCAGTGACGGGCTATCGGCGGGAGGGCCAGCGGGATACAATGAGCAGTTCTTC,CAISDGLSAGGPAGYNEQFF
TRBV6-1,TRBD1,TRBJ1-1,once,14,TGTGCCAGCAGTAACCGGGACAGCACCCCTGAAGCTTTCTTT,CASSNRDSTPEAFF
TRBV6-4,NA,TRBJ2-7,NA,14,TGTGCCAGCAGCGGACCGCGCTACCCGGATGAGCAGTACTTC,CASSGPRYPDEQYF
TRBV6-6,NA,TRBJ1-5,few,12,TGTGCCAGCAGTACCCCTCCCCAGCCCCAGCATTTT,CASSTPPQPQHF
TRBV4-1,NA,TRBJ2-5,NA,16,TGCGCCAGCAGCCAAGAAGGGGCGACAGTTCAAGAGACCCAGTACTTC,CASSQEGATVQETQYF
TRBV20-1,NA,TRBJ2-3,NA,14,TGCAGTGCTAAGGCGGGGCCCGGCACAGATACGCAGTATTTT,CSAKAGPGTDTQYF
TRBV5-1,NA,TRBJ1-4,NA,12,TGCGCCAGCAAAGTGTTCAATGAAAAACTGTTTTTT,CASKVFNEKLFF
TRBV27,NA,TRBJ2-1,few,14,TGTGCCAGCAGCACTGAGGGCTCCTACAATGAGCAGTTCTTC,CASSTEGSYNEQFF
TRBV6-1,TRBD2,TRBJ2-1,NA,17,TGTGCCAGCAGTGGAGAACTAGCGGGAGACTTTAGTAATGAGCAGTTCTTC,CASSGELAGDFSNEQFF
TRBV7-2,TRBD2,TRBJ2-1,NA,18,TGTGCCAGCAGCTTCGTTTATTACGGGAGGGGAATGTTGAATGAGCAGTTCTTC,CASSFVYYGRGMLNEQFF
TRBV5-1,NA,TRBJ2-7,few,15,TGCGCCAGCAGCTTCTCTGGGAGCACACTTAACGAGCAGTACTTC,CASSFSGSTLNEQYF
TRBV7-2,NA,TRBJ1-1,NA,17,TGTGCCAGCAGCTCCCCCATAGTCGGGCCGGTGAACACTGAAGCTTTCTTT,CASSSPIVGPVNTEAFF
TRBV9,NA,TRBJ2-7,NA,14,TGTGCCAGCAGCCCCCAAGTTGAGAGCTACGAGCAGTACTTC,CASSPQVESYEQYF
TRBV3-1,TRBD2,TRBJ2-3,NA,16,TGTGCCAGCAGCCAAGGTGATAGCGGGGGGCGAACCAACCAGTATTTT,CASSQGDSGGRTNQYF
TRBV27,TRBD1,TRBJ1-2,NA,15,TGTGCCAGCAGTCCTTATACGACAGGGAACTATGGCTACACCTTC,CASSPYTTGNYGYTF
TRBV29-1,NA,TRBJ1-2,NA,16,TGCAGCGCTGACCAGACCCTCCCCGTCGGAAACTATGGCTACACCTTC,CSADQTLPVGNYGYTF
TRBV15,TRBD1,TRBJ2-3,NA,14,TGTGCCACCAGGACAGGGGCTATTTCAGATACGCAGTATTTT,CATRTGAISDTQYF
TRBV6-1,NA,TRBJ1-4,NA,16,TGTGCCAGCAGTGGAGGGGCAGTCGCAACTAATGAAAAACTGTTTTTT,CASSGGAVATNEKLFF
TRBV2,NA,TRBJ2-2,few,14,TGTGCCAGCAGCGCTACGCTAGGACCCGGGGAGCTGTTTTTT,CASSATLGPGELFF
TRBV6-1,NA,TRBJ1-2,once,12,TGTGCCAGCAGTGTGGAGAACTATGGCTACACCTTC,CASSVENYGYTF
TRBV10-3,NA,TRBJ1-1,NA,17,TGTGCCATCAGTGAGACGAAGAAGGGGCAGTTTTTGGGTGAAGCTTTCTTT,CAISETKKGQFLGEAFF
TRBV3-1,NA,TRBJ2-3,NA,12,TGTGCCAGCAGCCGGGAACCCGATACGCAGTATTTT,CASSREPDTQYF
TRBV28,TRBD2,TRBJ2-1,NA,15,TGTGCCAGCCCGGGGGGTTTGTCCAGCACCAATGAGCAGTTCTTC,CASPGGLSSTNEQFF
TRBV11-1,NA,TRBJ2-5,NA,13,TGTGCCAGCACCGTAGGTCGGGACAATGAGCAGTACTTC,CASTVGRDNEQYF
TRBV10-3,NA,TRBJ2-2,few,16,TGTGCCATCAGTGGCGCCGGGCCAAGAAACACCGGGGAGCTGTTTTTT,CAISGAGPRNTGELFF
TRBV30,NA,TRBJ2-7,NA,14,TGTGCCTGGAGTCGTCCAGGCGGCCACTACGAGCAGTACTTC,CAWSRPGGHYEQYF
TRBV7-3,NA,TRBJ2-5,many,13,TGTGCCAGCAGCTTACGAAACCAAGAGACCCAGTACTTC,CASSLRNQETQYF
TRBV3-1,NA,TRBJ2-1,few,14,TGTGCCAGCAGCGTCGCAGAAAAGTACAATGAGCAGTTCTTC,CASSVAEKYNEQFF
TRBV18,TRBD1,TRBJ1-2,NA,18,TGTGCCAGCTCACCACTCCTGAAGAACAGGGGACTCGGCGACGGCTACACCTTC,CASSPLLKNRGLGDGYTF
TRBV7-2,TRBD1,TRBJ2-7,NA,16,TGTGCCAGCAGCAGGGACAGGGGACTACTGGATGGCGAGCAGTACTTC,CASSRDRGLLDGEQYF
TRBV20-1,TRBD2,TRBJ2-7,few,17,TGCAGTGCTAGAATACCGGGACTAGCGGGAGGAAGCTACGAGCAGTACTTC,CSARIPGLAGGSYEQYF
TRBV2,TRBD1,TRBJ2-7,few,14,TGTGCCAGCAGCGGGACGGACAGGGACTACGAGCAGTACTTC,CASSGTDRDYEQYF
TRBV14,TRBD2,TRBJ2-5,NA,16,TGTGCCAGCAGCTACCTTTTTTTGCGGGAGCAAGAGACCCAGTACTTC,CASSYLFLREQETQYF
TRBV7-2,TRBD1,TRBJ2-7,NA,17,TGTGCCAGCATGCGCGACCGGGACAGAACAACCTACAATGAGCAGTACTTC,CASMRDRDRTTYNEQYF
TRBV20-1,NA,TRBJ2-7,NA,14,TGCAGTGCTAGTCGGGGTCAGGGGCAAGACGAGCAGTACTTC,CSASRGQGQDEQYF